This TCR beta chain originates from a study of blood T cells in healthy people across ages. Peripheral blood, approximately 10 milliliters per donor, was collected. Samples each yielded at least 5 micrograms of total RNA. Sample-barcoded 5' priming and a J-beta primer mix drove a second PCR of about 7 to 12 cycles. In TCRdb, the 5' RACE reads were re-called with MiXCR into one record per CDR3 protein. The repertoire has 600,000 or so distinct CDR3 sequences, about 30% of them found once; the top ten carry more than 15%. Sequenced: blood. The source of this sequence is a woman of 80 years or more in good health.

CDR3 protein: CSAKRGMMDGYTF. The DNA for the CDR3 is TGCAGTGCGAAAAGGGGTATGATGGATGGCTACACCTTC. V is TRBV20-1 and J is TRBJ1-2; weak D call: TRBD1 (5 bases). Germline CDR1 reads DFQATT; CDR2 reads SNEGSKA (reference sequence). The CDR3 sequence is 13 residues long. Trimming removed 6 bases from V and 6 bases from J, with 17 bases in between.